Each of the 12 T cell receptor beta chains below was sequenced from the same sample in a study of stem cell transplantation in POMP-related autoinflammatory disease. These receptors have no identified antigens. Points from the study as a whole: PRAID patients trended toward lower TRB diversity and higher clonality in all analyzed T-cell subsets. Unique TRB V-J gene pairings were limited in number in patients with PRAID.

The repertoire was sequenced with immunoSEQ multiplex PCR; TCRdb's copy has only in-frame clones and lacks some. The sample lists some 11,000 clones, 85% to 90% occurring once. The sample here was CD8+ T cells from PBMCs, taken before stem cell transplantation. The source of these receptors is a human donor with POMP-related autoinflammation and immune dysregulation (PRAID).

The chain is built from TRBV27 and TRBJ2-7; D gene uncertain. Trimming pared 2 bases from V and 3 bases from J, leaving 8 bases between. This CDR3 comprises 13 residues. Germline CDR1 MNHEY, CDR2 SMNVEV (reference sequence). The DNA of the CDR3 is TGTGCCAGCAGTTTAGGTAGGGACTACGAGCAGTACTTC. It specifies CASSLGRDYEQYF.

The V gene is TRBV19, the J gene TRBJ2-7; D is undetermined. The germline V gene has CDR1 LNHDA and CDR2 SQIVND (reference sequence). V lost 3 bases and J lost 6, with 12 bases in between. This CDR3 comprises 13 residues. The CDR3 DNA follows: TGTGCCAGTAGTATCAGTGGCTCGGGCGAGCAGTACTTC. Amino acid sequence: CASSISGSGEQYF. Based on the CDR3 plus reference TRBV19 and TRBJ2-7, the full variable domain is DGGITQSPKYLFRKEGQNVTLSCEQNLNHDAMYWYRQDPGQGLRLIYYSQIVNDFQKGDIAEGYSVSREKKESFPLTVTSAQKNPTAFYLCASSISGSGEQYFGPGTRLTVT.

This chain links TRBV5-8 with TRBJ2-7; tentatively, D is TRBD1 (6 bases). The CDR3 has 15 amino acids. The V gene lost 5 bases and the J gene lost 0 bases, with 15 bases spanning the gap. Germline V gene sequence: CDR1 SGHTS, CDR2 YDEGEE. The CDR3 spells CASSLPGESSYEQYF. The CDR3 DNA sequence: TGTGCCAGCAGTTTGCCAGGGGAAAGCTCCTACGAGCAGTACTTC.

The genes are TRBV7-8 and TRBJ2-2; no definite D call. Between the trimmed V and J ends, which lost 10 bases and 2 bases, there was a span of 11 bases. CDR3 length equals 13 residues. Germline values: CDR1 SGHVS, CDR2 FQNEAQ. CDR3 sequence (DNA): TGTGCCATTGTCGGCCCCAACACCGGGGAGCTGTTTTTT. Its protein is CAIVGPNTGELFF.

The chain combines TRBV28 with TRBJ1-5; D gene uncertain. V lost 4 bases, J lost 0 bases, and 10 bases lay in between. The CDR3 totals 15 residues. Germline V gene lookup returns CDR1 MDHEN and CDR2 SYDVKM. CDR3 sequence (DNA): TGTGCCAGCAGTTCCGGCAGACATAGCAATCAGCCCCAGCATTTT. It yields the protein CASSSGRHSNQPQHF.

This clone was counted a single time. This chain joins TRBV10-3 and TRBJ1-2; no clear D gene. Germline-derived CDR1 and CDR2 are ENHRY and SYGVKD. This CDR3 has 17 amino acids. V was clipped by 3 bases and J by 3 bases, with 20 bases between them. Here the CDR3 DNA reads TGTGCCATCAGTGAATTGTACGCGGCCATTGGAGACTATGGCTACACCTTC. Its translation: CAISELYAAIGDYGYTF.

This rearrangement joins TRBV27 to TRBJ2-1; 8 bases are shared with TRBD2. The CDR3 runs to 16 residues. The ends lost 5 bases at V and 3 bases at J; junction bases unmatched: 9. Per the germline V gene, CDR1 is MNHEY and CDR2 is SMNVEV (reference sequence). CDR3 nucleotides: TGTGCCAGCAGTCCTGGGGCGGGACTAGTCTACAATGAGCAGTTCTTC. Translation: CASSPGAGLVYNEQFF.

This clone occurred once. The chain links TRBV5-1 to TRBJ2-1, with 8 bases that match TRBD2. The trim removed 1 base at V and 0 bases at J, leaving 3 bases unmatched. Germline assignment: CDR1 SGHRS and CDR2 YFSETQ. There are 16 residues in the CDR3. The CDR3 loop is CASSLPSGGSYNEQFF. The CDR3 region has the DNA TGCGCCAGCAGCTTGCCAAGCGGGGGCTCCTACAATGAGCAGTTCTTC.

The CDR3 bases are TGTGCCAGCAGTTATGGGGGATTAAACACTGAAGCTTTCTTT. Encoded protein: CASSYGGLNTEAFF. This chain links TRBV6-5 with TRBJ1-1, with TRBD1 as a possible D gene (5 bases). V dropped 3 bases and J dropped 2 bases, with 10 bases sitting between them. CDR3 size: 14 residues. CDR1 is MNHEY and CDR2 is SVGAGI in the germline V gene.

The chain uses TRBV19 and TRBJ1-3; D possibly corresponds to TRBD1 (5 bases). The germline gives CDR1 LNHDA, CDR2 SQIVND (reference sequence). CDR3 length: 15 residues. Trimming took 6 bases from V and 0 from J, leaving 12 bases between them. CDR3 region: CASSMTASSGNTIYF. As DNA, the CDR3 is TGTGCCAGTAGCATGACAGCCAGCTCTGGAAACACCATATATTTT.

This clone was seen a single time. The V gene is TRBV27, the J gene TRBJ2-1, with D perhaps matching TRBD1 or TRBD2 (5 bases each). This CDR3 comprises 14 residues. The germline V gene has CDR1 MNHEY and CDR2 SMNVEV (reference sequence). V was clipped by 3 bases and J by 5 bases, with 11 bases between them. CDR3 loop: CASSFWGPDNEQFF. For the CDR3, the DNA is TGTGCCAGCAGTTTCTGGGGACCAGACAATGAGCAGTTCTTC.

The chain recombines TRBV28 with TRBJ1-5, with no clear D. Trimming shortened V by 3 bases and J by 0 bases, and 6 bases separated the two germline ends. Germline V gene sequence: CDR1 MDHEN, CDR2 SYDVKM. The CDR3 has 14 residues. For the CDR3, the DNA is TGTGCCAGCAGTTTCGGTGATAGCAATCAGCCCCAGCATTTT. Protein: CASSFGDSNQPQHF.